A single sample gave rise to the 23 T cell receptor beta chains below, sequenced in a study of blood T cell repertoires in COVID-19. This table comes from immunoSEQ multiplex PCR, and its TCRdb copy is limited to in-frame clones, with some not included. The sample comprises about 300,000 clones, around 86% of which are singletons, and about 4.2% rests with the top ten. Material for sequencing was PBMCs or T cells enriched from blood (not recorded which). The receptor source for this set is a man aged 25 to 40 who had recovered from COVID-19.

V is TRBV5-1 and J is TRBJ2-7; 7 bases fit TRBD1. The CDR3 runs to 14 residues. J gave up 5 bases and V 4 bases, and 9 bases lay outside the gene matches. CDR1 is SGHRS and CDR2 is YFSETQ in the germline V gene. As DNA, the CDR3 is TGCGCCAGCAGCCTAGACAGGGTGGTAGACGAGCAGTACTTC. It codes for CASSLDRVVDEQYF. The whole variable domain, filled in from reference TRBV5-1 and TRBJ2-7, reads KAGVTQTPRYLIKTRGQQVTLSCSPISGHRSVSWYQQTPGQGLQFLFEYFSETQRNKGNFPGRFSGRQFSNSRSEMNVSTLELGDSALYLCASSLDRVVDEQYFGPGTRLTVT.

The chain joins TRBV5-5 to TRBJ1-1; D is unclear. The CDR3 contains 15 residues. CDR1 is SGHKS and CDR2 is YYEKEE in the germline V gene (reference sequence). Trimming shortened V by 7 bases and J by 6 bases, and 22 bases separated the two germline ends. The CDR3: CASETTAGWVSEAFF. The DNA for the CDR3 is TGTGCCAGCGAAACAACGGCAGGCTGGGTCTCTGAAGCTTTCTTT.

This clone occurred once. The chain combines TRBV6-1 with TRBJ1-1; no definite D call. The CDR3 is made up of 15 amino acids. V shed 1 base and J shed 4 bases, with 13 bases lying between them. Germline lookup yields CDR1 MNHNS and CDR2 SASEGT. CDR3 residues: CASSEVLGVGTEAFF. In nucleotides, the CDR3 is TGTGCCAGCAGTGAAGTGTTGGGCGTAGGCACTGAAGCTTTCTTT.

The chain recombines TRBV2 with TRBJ1-6, with 7 bases that match TRBD1. The J segment lost 10 bases and the V segment lost 8 bases, leaving 14 bases of the junction unmatched. This CDR3 is 15 amino acids long. Germline V gene data show CDR1 as SNHLY and CDR2 as FYNNEI. The CDR3 reads CASDPRGRIGSPLHF. The CDR3 coding sequence is TGTGCCAGCGACCCAAGGGGGCGGATAGGCTCACCCCTCCACTTT.

Points on this clone: This CDR3 is also generated by other DNA sequences in the sample. The genes are TRBV29-1 and TRBJ1-4; 7 bases are a match to TRBD1. V lost 4 bases to trimming and J lost 2 bases; unmatched junction nucleotides: 4. Germline V gene lookup returns CDR1 SQVTM and CDR2 ANQGSEA. The CDR3 runs 14 residues. The CDR3 loop is CSVGRRGTNEKLFF. In nucleotides, the CDR3 is TGCAGCGTTGGCCGCAGGGGGACTAATGAAAAACTGTTTTTT.

CDR3 in amino acids: CASRIPGRGASYEQYF. The CDR3 nucleotides are TGTGCCAGCAGGATACCCGGGAGAGGGGCCTCCTACGAGCAGTACTTC. The gene calls are TRBV27 and TRBJ2-7, with D perhaps matching TRBD2 (6 bases). Germline CDR1 is MNHEY and CDR2 is SMNVEV (reference sequence). Trimming pared 6 bases from V and 0 bases from J, leaving 18 bases between. The CDR3 has 16 amino acids.

The sample holds a few counts of this clone. This chain uses TRBV19 with TRBJ2-2; TRBD1 agrees at 7 bases. Germline V lookup: CDR1 LNHDA, CDR2 SQIVND (reference sequence). V lost 5 bases and J lost 5; bases outside the gene matches: 8. CDR3 length: 15 residues. CDR3 in DNA: TGTGCCAGTAGTGTTGACAGGGTGGGGACCGGGGAGCTGTTTTTT. Its translation: CASSVDRVGTGELFF.

This chain joins TRBV7-9 and TRBJ1-3; D might be TRBD1 (6 bases). The CDR3 totals 13 residues. Germline loops: CDR1 SEHNR, CDR2 FQNEAQ (reference sequence). The V end lost 6 bases, the J end lost 8 bases, and 14 bases lay between the germline ends. CDR3 loop: CASSSNREHTIYF. Here the CDR3 DNA reads TGTGCCAGCAGTAGTAACAGGGAACACACCATATATTTT.

This sequence joins TRBV18 and TRBJ2-2; 8 bases fit TRBD2. The germline gives CDR1 KGHSH, CDR2 LQKENI. The V segment lost 3 bases and the J segment 2 bases; nucleotides outside the gene matches: 8. The CDR3 is made up of 17 amino acids. The DNA of the CDR3 is TGTGCCAGCTCACCCCGGCCCGGGGGGGTCAACACCGGGGAGCTGTTTTTT. As protein: CASSPRPGGVNTGELFF. The whole variable domain, remainder taken from reference TRBV18 and TRBJ2-2, is NAGVMQNPRHLVRRRGQEARLRCSPMKGHSHVYWYRQLPEEGLKFMVYLQKENIIDESGMPKERFSAEFPKEGPSILRIQQVVRGDSAAYFCASSPRPGGVNTGELFFGEGSRLTVL.

The chain combines TRBV3-1 (or the pseudogene TRBV3-2) with TRBJ1-6; 8 nucleotides agree with TRBD1. The V segment lost 8 bases and the J segment 7 bases; nucleotides outside the gene matches: 10. The CDR3 totals 15 residues. Germline lookup yields CDR1 LGHDT and CDR2 YNNKEL (reference sequence). The CDR3 protein is CASRSPGGNNSPLHF. In DNA, the CDR3 is TGTGCCAGCCGCTCGCCAGGGGGCAACAATTCACCCCTCCACTTT.

The rearrangement uses TRBV11-3 and TRBJ2-3; 7 nucleotides match TRBD2. The V and J ends lost 3 bases and 3 bases, in that order; junction bases with no gene match: 3. This CDR3 is built from 14 residues. CDR1 and CDR2 from the germline V gene are SGHNT and YENEEA. The CDR3 here is CASSFLGGTDTQYF. For the CDR3, the DNA is TGTGCCAGCAGCTTTTTGGGGGGGACAGATACGCAGTATTTT.

The chain employs TRBV18 and TRBJ1-2, with D perhaps TRBD1 (5 bases). The germline CDR1 and CDR2 sequences are KGHSH and LQKENI. The ends were cut back, 5 bases at V and 7 bases at J, with 20 bases in the middle. This CDR3 is built from 15 residues. The chain's CDR3 is CASSASGTRGIGYTF. The CDR3 DNA is TGTGCCAGCTCAGCCAGCGGGACCAGAGGGATTGGCTACACCTTC.

The V call is TRBV5-4, the J call TRBJ2-2, with 10 positions matching TRBD2. The trim removed 0 bases at V and 6 bases at J, leaving 8 bases unmatched. Per germline, CDR1 SGHNT and CDR2 YYREEE (reference sequence). This CDR3 has 17 amino acids. This CDR3 reads CASSLGSGRAVAGELFF. In nucleotides, the CDR3 is TGTGCCAGCAGCTTGGGCAGCGGGAGGGCCGTGGCCGGGGAGCTGTTTTTT.

V usage is TRBV10-3 and J usage is TRBJ1-2, with TRBD1 matching 7 bases. The CDR3 spans 14 residues. After removal of 4 bases from V and 5 bases from J, the junction contained 7 bases not matched to a gene. Germline assignment: CDR1 ENHRY and CDR2 SYGVKD. The CDR3 sequence: CAISGGGGIYGYTF. The CDR3 coding sequence is TGTGCCATCAGTGGAGGGGGCGGAATTTATGGCTACACCTTC.

This chain connects TRBV7-9 to TRBJ2-3; 8 bases fit TRBD2. After removal of 6 bases from V and 0 bases from J, the junction contained 5 bases not matched to a gene. CDR1 SEHNR and CDR2 FQNEAQ come from the germline V gene (reference sequence). The CDR3 loop spans 15 amino acids. This CDR3 is CASSRAGESTDTQYF. The CDR3 DNA follows: TGTGCCAGCAGTCGAGCGGGGGAAAGCACAGATACGCAGTATTTT.

This clone was found once. The chain has TRBV6-5 and TRBJ2-1, with D perhaps matching TRBD2 (5 bases). This CDR3 has 11 residues. Trimming removed 7 bases at V and 8 bases at J, with 9 bases between. Germline V gene data show CDR1 as MNHEY and CDR2 as SVGAGI. In DNA, the CDR3 is TGTGCCAGCAACCGGGAAGATGAGCAGTTCTTC. It translates to CASNREDEQFF.

The rearrangement links TRBV12-2 to TRBJ2-1; TRBD1 is the table's D call, not checked against the DNA. TRBV12-2 is recorded as a pseudogene. This CDR3 region has 17 residues. In DNA form, the CDR3 reads TGTGCAAGTCGCCTCCCGACAGGGACCTATCCCTTCAATGAGCAGTTCTTC. It codes for CASRLPTGTYPFNEQFF.

The table lists this clone with a few counts. This rearrangement joins TRBV23-1 to TRBJ2-7; 8 bases are shared with TRBD1. TRBV23-1 is an open reading frame whose function is uncertain. With 3 bases clipped from V and 2 bases from J, the junction kept 6 bases outside the gene matches. The CDR3 runs 15 residues. CDR3 protein: CASSHRGQGTYEQYF. The CDR3 bases are TGCGCCAGCAGTCACAGGGGGCAAGGCACCTACGAGCAGTACTTC.

The rearrangement uses TRBV11-3 and TRBJ1-1; 8 bases agree with TRBD1. With V trimmed by 1 base and J by 8 bases, 15 bases remained unmatched. Germline CDR1 SGHNT, CDR2 YENEEA. CDR3 length: 17 residues. The CDR3 region is CASSLGVRDRPGREAFF. As DNA, the CDR3 is TGTGCCAGCAGCTTAGGAGTGCGGGACAGGCCTGGTCGCGAAGCTTTCTTT.

As to this clone: Other DNA sequences in the sample encode the same CDR3. The gene calls are TRBV11-3 and TRBJ2-3, with a tentative D call TRBD2 (6 bases). The CDR3 has 14 amino acids. V dropped 1 base and J dropped 1 base, with 6 bases sitting between them. Germline V gene data show CDR1 as SGHNT and CDR2 as YENEEA. The CDR3 sequence is CASSLGRGTDTQYF. CDR3 DNA sequence: TGTGCCAGCAGCTTAGGGAGGGGCACAGATACGCAGTATTTT. Full variable domain (missing parts from reference TRBV11-3 and TRBJ2-3): EAGVVQSPRYKIIEKKQPVAFWCNPISGHNTLYWYLQNLGQGPELLIRYENEEAVDDSQLPKDRFSAERLKGVDSTLKIQPAELGDSAVYLCASSLGRGTDTQYFGPGTRLTVL.

The gene calls are TRBV30 and TRBJ1-2; tentatively, D is TRBD1 (5 bases). V was shortened by 2 bases and J by 3 bases, with 10 bases between the two germline ends. Germline V CDR1 and CDR2: GTSNPN, SVGIG (reference sequence). The CDR3 runs to 13 residues. The CDR3 nucleotides read TGTGCCTGGAGTCCAGGGTTCGACTATGGCTACACCTTC. The encoded protein is CAWSPGFDYGYTF.

The chain employs TRBV5-5 and TRBJ2-3; 8 nucleotides align to TRBD1. The trim removed 4 bases at V and 3 bases at J, leaving 4 bases unmatched. The CDR3 has 14 residues. Looked up from germline, CDR1 is SGHKS and CDR2 is YYEKEE (reference sequence). For the CDR3, the DNA is TGTGCCAGCAGCCTATGGGACAGGACAGATACGCAGTATTTT. It yields the protein CASSLWDRTDTQYF.

This chain links TRBV5-1 with TRBJ2-2, with D possibly being TRBD2 (6 bases). The V and J ends lost 4 bases and 3 bases respectively, with 19 bases between them. CDR3 size: 17 residues. Germline CDR1 SGHRS, CDR2 YFSETQ. As DNA, the CDR3 is TGCGCCAGCAGCCCCCTGGGAACGGGAGCGTACACCGGGGAGCTGTTTTTT. Translating gives CASSPLGTGAYTGELFF.